This T cell receptor beta chain was recorded in a study of Graves' ophthalmopathy and Graves' hyperthyroidism. Study-wide points: Predictions made by the model for ophthalmopathy progression reached just over 70% sensitivity and less than 80% specificity.

Other autoimmune diseases, uncontrolled infections, pregnancy or lactation ruled patients out of participation. Germline trimming cut 6 bases from V and 6 bases from J; bases unmatched to any gene: 6. CDR3 length: 14 amino acids. From germline, CDR1 is SNHLY and CDR2 FYNNEI. A note on this clonotype: The antigen is unknown.

RNA transcripts were the source from which TCR beta CDR3 regions were amplified. After a first-round RT-PCR with HTBI primers, a second-round multiplex PCR was run. TCRdb ran MiXCR on the multiplex PCR reads and lists one entry per CDR3 protein. The table includes about 1.2 million distinct CDR3 sequences, less than 45% detected once. The chain links TRBV2 to TRBJ1-5; TRBD1 aligns across 9 bases. What was sequenced was peripheral blood or thyroid tissue (not recorded which). The sequence was obtained from an adult man with Graves' hyperthyroidism. This chain's CDR3 is CASRRQGVSQPQHF. CDR3 nucleotide sequence: TGTGCCAGCAGACGACAGGGGGTTAGTCAGCCCCAGCATTTT. Filled out from reference TRBV2 and TRBJ1-5, the complete variable domain reads EPEVTQTPSHQVTQMGQEVILRCVPISNHLYFYWYRQILGQKVEFLVSFYNNEISEKSEIFDDQFSVERPDGSNFTLKIRSTKLEDSAMYFCASRRQGVSQPQHFGDGTRLSIL.